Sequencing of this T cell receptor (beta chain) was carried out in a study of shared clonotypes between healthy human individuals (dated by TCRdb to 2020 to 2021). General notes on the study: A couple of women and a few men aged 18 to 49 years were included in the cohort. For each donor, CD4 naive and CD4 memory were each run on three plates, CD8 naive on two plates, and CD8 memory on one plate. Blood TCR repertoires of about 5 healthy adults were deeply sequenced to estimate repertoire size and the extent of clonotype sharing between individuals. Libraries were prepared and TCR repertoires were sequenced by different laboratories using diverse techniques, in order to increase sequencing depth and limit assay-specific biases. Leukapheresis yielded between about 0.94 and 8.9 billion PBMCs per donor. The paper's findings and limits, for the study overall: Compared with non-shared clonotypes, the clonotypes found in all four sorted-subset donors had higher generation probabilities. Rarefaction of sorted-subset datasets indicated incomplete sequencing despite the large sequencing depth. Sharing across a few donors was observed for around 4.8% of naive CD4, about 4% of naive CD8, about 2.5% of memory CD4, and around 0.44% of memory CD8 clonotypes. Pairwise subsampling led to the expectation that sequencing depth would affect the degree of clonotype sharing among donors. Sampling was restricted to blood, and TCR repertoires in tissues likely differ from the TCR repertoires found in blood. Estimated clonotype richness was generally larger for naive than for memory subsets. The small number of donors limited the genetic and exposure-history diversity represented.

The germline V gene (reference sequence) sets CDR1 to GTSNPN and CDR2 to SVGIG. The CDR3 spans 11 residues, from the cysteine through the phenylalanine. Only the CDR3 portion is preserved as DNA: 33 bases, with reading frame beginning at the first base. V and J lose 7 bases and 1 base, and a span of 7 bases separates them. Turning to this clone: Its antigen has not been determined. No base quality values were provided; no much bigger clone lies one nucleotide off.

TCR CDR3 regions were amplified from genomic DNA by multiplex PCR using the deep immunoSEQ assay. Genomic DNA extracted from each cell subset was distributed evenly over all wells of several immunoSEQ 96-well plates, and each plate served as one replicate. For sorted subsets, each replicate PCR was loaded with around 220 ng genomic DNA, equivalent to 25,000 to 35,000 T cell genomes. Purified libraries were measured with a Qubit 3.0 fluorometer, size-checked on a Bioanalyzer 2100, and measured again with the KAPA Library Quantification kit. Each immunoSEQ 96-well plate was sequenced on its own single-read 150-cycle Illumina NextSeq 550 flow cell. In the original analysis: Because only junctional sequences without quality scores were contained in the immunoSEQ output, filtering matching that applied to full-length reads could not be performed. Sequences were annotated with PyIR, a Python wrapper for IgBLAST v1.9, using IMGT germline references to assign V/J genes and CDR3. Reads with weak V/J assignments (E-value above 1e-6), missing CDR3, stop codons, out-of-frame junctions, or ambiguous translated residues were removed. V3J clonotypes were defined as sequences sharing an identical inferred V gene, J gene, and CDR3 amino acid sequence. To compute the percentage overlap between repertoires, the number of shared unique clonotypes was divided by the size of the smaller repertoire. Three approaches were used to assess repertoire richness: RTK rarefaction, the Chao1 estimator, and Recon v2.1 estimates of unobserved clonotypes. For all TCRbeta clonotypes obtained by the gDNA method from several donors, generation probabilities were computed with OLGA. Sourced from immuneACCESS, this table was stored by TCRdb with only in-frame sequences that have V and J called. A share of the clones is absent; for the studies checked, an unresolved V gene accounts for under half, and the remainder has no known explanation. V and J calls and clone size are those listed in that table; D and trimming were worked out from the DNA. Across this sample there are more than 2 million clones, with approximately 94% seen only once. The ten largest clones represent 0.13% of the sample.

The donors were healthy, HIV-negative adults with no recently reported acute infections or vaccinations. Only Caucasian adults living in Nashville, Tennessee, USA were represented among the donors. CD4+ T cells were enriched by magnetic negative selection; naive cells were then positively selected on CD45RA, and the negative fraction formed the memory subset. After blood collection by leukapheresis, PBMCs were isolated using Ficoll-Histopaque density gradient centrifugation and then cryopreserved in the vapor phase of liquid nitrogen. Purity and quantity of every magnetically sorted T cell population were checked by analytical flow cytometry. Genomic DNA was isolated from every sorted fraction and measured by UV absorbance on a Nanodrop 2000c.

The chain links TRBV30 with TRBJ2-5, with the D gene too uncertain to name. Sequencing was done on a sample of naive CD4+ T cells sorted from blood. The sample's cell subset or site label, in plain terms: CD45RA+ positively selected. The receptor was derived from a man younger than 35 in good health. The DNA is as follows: TGTGCCTTGGGTCTCCAAGAGACCCAGTACTTC. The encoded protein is CALGLQETQYF.